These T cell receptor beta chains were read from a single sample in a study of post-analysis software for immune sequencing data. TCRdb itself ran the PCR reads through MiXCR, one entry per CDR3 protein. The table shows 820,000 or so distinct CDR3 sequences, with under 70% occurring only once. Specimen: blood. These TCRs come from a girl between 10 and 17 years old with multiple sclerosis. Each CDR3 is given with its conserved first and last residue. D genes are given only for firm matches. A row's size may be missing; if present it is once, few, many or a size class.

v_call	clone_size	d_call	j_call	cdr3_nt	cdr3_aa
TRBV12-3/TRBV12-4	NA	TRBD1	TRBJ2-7	TGTGCCAGCAGTTTTTCCCGACAGGGGGCCGGCGAGCAGTACTTC	CASSFSRQGAGEQYF
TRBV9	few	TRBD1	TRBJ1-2	TGTGCCAGCAGCGAACAGGGGGCCTATGGCTACACCTTC	CASSEQGAYGYTF
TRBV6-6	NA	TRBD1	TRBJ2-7	TGTGCCAGCAACGCTCCGGGACAGGGCTACGAGCAGTACTTC	CASNAPGQGYEQYF
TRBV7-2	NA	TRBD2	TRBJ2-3	TGTGCCAGCAGCTTAACGGGGAGGGGAGATACGCAGTATTTT	CASSLTGRGDTQYF
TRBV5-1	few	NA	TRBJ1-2	TGCGCCAGCAGCTTGGAGGTCGGAAACTATGGCTACACCTTC	CASSLEVGNYGYTF
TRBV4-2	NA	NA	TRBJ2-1	TGTGCCAGCAGCCAAGATGGGGGCGGGAGCTGCAATGAGCAGTTCTTC	CASSQDGGGSCNEQFF
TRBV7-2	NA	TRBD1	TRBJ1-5	TGTGCCAGCAGAGGGACAGGGGGTTTTCAGCCCCAGCATTTT	CASRGTGGFQPQHF
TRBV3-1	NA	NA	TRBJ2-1	TGTGCCAGCAGCCAAGTTAGGTGGGACCTATACAATGAGCAGTTCTTC	CASSQVRWDLYNEQFF
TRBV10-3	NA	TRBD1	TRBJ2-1	TGTGCCGTCAGTGCCGGGACAGGGCACAATGAGCAGTTCTTC	CAVSAGTGHNEQFF
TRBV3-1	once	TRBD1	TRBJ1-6	TGTGCCAGCAGCTACTCGGACAGGGACAATTCACCCCTCCACTTT	CASSYSDRDNSPLHF
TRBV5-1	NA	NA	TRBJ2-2	TGCGCCAGCAACCGCGGGGTATGGAACACCGGGGAGCTGTTTTTT	CASNRGVWNTGELFF
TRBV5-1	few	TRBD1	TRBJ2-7	TGCGCCAGCAGCGGAAATACAGGGGGCCACGAGCAGTACTTC	CASSGNTGGHEQYF
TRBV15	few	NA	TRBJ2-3	TGTGCCACAGAGGTGGGCGGTAGCACAGATACGCAGTATTTT	CATEVGGSTDTQYF